The rows below give T cell receptor beta chains drawn from one sample of a study of T cell responses to AZD1222 COVID-19 vaccine. Repertoires were generated with immunoSEQ multiplex PCR, while TCRdb's copy carries only in-frame clones and drops some. The sample yields roughly 200,000 clones, approximately 92% seen once. The material was peripheral blood, obtained on day 0 of AZD1222 vaccination. Receptors were obtained from an adult in good health. The conserved cysteine and the conserved F or W are not part of the CDR3 here. The order of the fields is J gene, V gene, CDR3 protein.

>TRBJ2-1|TRBV5-1
ASSLGASGDEQF
>TRBJ1-2|TRBV28
ASSLPTGGNYGYT
>TRBJ1-1|TRBV14
ASSQRTANTEAF
>TRBJ1-2|TRBV29-1
SVAGSARGYT
>TRBJ2-2|TRBV27
ASRPSGTSGPSGELF
>TRBJ1-5|TRBV7-9
ASSRTDGNQPQH
>TRBJ1-5|TRBV30
AWSGNTGEVQPQH
>TRBJ2-1|TRBV27
ASSWGLAGQRTNNEQF
>TRBJ1-4|TRBV18
ASSPVGTANEKLF
>TRBJ1-2|TRBV6-5
ASSSGTFYGYT
>TRBJ1-6|TRBV2
ASSGRQGFPLH
>TRBJ2-7|TRBV9
ASSAGQATFYEQY
>TRBJ1-1|TRBV20-1
SAPTGFVAF
>TRBJ2-2|TRBV2
APGSYTGELF
>TRBJ1-5|TRBV6-5
ASRQGLSQPQH
>TRBJ1-4|TRBV5-1
ASSQGARSNEKLF
>TRBJ1-1|TRBV6-6
ASSTLQGSEAF
>TRBJ2-5|TRBV3-1/TRBV3-2
ASSGRGETQY
>TRBJ2-1|TRBV18
ASSPGTGGIPSYNEQF
>TRBJ1-2|TRBV7-9
ASGGDRGLYYGYT
>TRBJ2-2|TRBV11-3
ASSLQGLPPGELF
>TRBJ1-2|TRBV30
AWEQGNYGYT
>TRBJ2-1|TRBV10-3
AIMDGLAAYNEQF
>TRBJ2-1|TRBV12-3/TRBV12-4
ASGKTGRNEQF
>TRBJ2-2|TRBV15
ATSRDRDSGELF
>TRBJ2-1|TRBV9
ASSVRVQRGLI
>TRBJ1-3|TRBV7-2
ASSLNPDSGNTIY
>TRBJ1-6|TRBV5-1
ASSWDRFKDSPLH
>TRBJ1-1|TRBV15
ATSRGSTGFVEAF
>TRBJ1-5|TRBV10-3
AISDRGGNQPQH
>TRBJ2-3|TRBV7-3
ASSPLGTDTQY
>TRBJ2-1|TRBV4-2
ASSQDPGREYNEQF
>TRBJ1-2|TRBV9
ASSGWAGMDYGYT
>TRBJ1-2|TRBV5-6
ASSLGPENYGYT
>TRBJ1-1|TRBV29-1
SAAGPDPSNTEAF
>TRBJ1-1|TRBV2
ASSTHRNTEAF
>TRBJ1-1|TRBV6-2/TRBV6-3
ASSYGGGLSEAF
>TRBJ1-5|TRBV12-3/TRBV12-4
ASSLPKQPQH
>TRBJ1-6|TRBV30
AWTLDIRENSPLH
>TRBJ2-3|TRBV27
ASSLELGTGLTDTQY
>TRBJ2-3|TRBV7-3
ASSPQSSTDTQY
>TRBJ1-1|TRBV18
ASSPLESGYTEAF
>TRBJ1-1|TRBV21-1
AIAEMNTEAF
>TRBJ1-1|TRBV5-1
ASSEAGSGEAF
>TRBJ2-3|TRBV4-1
ASSLPGTMTDTQY
>TRBJ2-2|TRBV5-5
ASSLAPNNQGRGELF
>TRBJ2-7|TRBV10-3
AISEWQSSSYEQY
>TRBJ1-2|TRBV5-4
ASSLGDSGPLYGYT
>TRBJ2-1|TRBV5-1
ASSQDRGDEQF
>TRBJ2-5|TRBV12-3/TRBV12-4
ASRPGPQETQY
>TRBJ1-3|TRBV4-1
ASSPNSETGNTIY
>TRBJ2-7|TRBV27
ASSFGFLAGEYYEQY
>TRBJ1-2|TRBV6-1
ASSDEGRGAAGYT
>TRBJ2-3|TRBV19
ASSMTSSQGDTQY
>TRBJ1-1|TRBV7-2
ASSQNEGSRGEAF
>TRBJ2-3|TRBV11-1
ASSPRGGGVTDTQY
>TRBJ1-6|TRBV5-1
ASSQADPNSPLH
>TRBJ2-5|TRBV11-2
ASSRDSFQETQY
>TRBJ1-5|TRBV3-1/TRBV3-2
ASSQVPDLQPQH
>TRBJ1-1|TRBV5-4
ASSREGQWNTEAF